This T cell receptor beta chain was sequenced in a study of shared clonotypes between healthy human individuals. Findings of the study overall: Sharing across several donors was seen in 4% to 5% of naive CD4 clonotypes.

Comments on this clone: Its antigen remains unknown.

The germline V gene has CDR1 KGHSH and CDR2 LQKENI. The CDR3 contains 14 residues. V lost 3 bases, J lost 7 bases, and 15 bases lay in between. This table comes from immunoSEQ multiplex PCR, and its TCRdb copy is limited to in-frame clones, with some not included. The sample carries some 900,000 clones, 76% recorded once. Source material: memory CD4+ T cells sorted from blood. Subset given: CD45RA-negative fraction. The clonotype was recovered from a man aged 18 to 30 in good health. This chain links TRBV18 with TRBJ1-2; D unresolved. In DNA, the CDR3 is TGTGCCAGCTCACCGGGCCCCGCGACGGGTGGCTACACCTTC. Its protein is CASSPGPATGGYTF.